A selection of T cell receptor beta chains follows, all from one sample in a study of blood T cell repertoires in COVID-19. The table came from immunoSEQ multiplex PCR; TCRdb's copy has only in-frame clones and leaves some out. The repertoire holds 250,000 or so clones, approximately 86% seen once, with roughly 1.6% in the top ten. The sample comprised PBMCs or T cells enriched from blood (not recorded which). Receptors were obtained from a woman between 50 and 59 years old who had recovered from COVID-19. CDR3s include the opening cysteine and the closing phenylalanine or tryptophan. D genes are given only for firm matches. Expanded clones are given a class, and other clones once, few, many or no size at all.

clone size	V gene	D gene	J gene	CDR3 protein	CDR3 DNA
once	TRBV25-1	TRBD1	TRBJ2-7	CASSGGTGTGTYEQYF	TGTGCCAGCAGTGGAGGGACTGGGACAGGGACCTACGAGCAGTACTTC
few	TRBV12-5	.	TRBJ2-2	CASGRGRGEDTGELFF	TGTGCTAGTGGCCGCGGACGGGGAGAGGACACCGGGGAGCTGTTTTTT
.	TRBV28	TRBD1	TRBJ1-2	CASRPTGGYGYTF	TGTGCCAGCAGGCCTACAGGGGGCTATGGCTACACCTTC
once	TRBV28	.	TRBJ1-6	CASGGQPVSSPLHF	TGTGCCAGCGGCGGACAGCCAGTTTCTTCACCCCTCCACTTT
.	TRBV11-2	.	TRBJ2-7	CASSTRVGLYEQYF	TGTGCCAGCAGCACCCGTGTGGGGCTCTACGAGCAGTACTTC
once	TRBV19	.	TRBJ2-2	CASSRDSANTGELFF	TGTGCCAGTAGTAGGGACTCGGCGAACACCGGGGAGCTGTTTTTT
.	TRBV21-1	.	TRBJ2-7	CASSNTFIQESHEQYF	TGTGCCAGCAGCAATACTTTCATCCAGGAATCCCACGAGCAGTACTTC
.	TRBV11-1	TRBD1	TRBJ1-2	CASSPGQINYGYTF	TGTGCCAGCAGCCCGGGACAGATAAACTATGGCTACACCTTC
.	TRBV5-6	TRBD1	TRBJ1-5	CASSSGTGGLNQPQHF	TGTGCCAGCAGCTCAGGGACAGGAGGCCTTAATCAGCCCCAGCATTTT
few	TRBV27	TRBD2	TRBJ2-5	CASSSSPGSGRQETQYF	TGTGCCAGCAGTTCCTCGCCAGGTAGCGGGAGGCAAGAGACCCAGTACTTC
.	TRBV6-5	TRBD1	TRBJ1-2	CASSSPDRGDYGYTF	TGTGCCAGCAGTTCCCCCGACAGGGGGGACTATGGCTACACCTTC
.	TRBV5-1	TRBD2	TRBJ2-1	CASSLAVTSGSFFF	TGCGCCAGCAGCTTGGCCGTAACTAGCGGGAGTTTCTTCTTC
.	TRBV10-3	TRBD1	TRBJ2-7	CAISERDRAPFYEQYF	TGTGCCATCAGTGAGCGGGACAGGGCCCCTTTCTACGAGCAGTACTTC
.	TRBV28	TRBD2	TRBJ2-1	CASSFFGTSSYNEQFF	TGTGCCAGCAGTTTTTTCGGGACTAGCTCCTACAATGAGCAGTTCTTC
.	TRBV7-2	.	TRBJ1-1	CASSLGPGVAEAFF	TGTGCCAGCAGCTTAGGGCCGGGGGTTGCTGAAGCTTTCTTT
.	TRBV7-2	TRBD2	TRBJ2-1	CASRAGGENEQFF	TGTGCCAGCAGAGCGGGAGGGGAAAATGAGCAGTTCTTC
.	TRBV5-4	.	TRBJ1-5	CASSLGGASQPQHF	TGTGCCAGCAGCCTCGGGGGGGCGAGTCAGCCCCAGCATTTT
.	TRBV27	.	TRBJ2-1	CASSLTGGGGEQFF	TGTGCCAGCAGTTTAACAGGGGGGGGTGGTGAGCAGTTCTTC
.	TRBV15	TRBD2	TRBJ2-7	CATRASGSSYEQYF	TGTGCCACCAGGGCTAGCGGGAGTTCCTACGAGCAGTACTTC
.	TRBV5-5	TRBD1	TRBJ2-7	CASSLGTANYEQYF	TGTGCCAGCAGCTTAGGGACAGCAAACTACGAGCAGTACTTC
.	TRBV28	.	TRBJ2-5	CASRGPREETQYF	TGTGCCAGCAGAGGACCCAGGGAAGAGACCCAGTACTTC
.	TRBV29-1	TRBD1	TRBJ1-2	CSVDLGQGRGGYTF	TGCAGCGTTGATTTGGGACAGGGAAGAGGTGGCTACACCTTC
.	TRBV28	TRBD1	TRBJ1-5	CASSFPGTVFNQPQHF	TGTGCCAGCAGTTTCCCCGGGACAGTTTTCAATCAGCCCCAGCATTTT
.	TRBV18	.	TRBJ1-5	CASSPSAGNQPQHF	TGTGCCAGCTCACCATCGGCAGGGAATCAGCCCCAGCATTTT
once	TRBV3-1/TRBV3-2	.	TRBJ1-1	CASSQAGTIAFF	TGTGCCAGCAGCCAAGCCGGGACAATAGCTTTCTTT
few	TRBV5-1	TRBD1	TRBJ1-3	CASSFQGGSGNTIYF	TGCGCCAGCAGCTTTCAGGGGGGTTCTGGAAACACCATATATTTT
.	TRBV30	.	TRBJ2-1	CAWSGKAHYNEQFF	TGTGCCTGGAGTGGTAAAGCGCACTACAATGAGCAGTTCTTC
.	TRBV28	.	TRBJ2-3	CASSSRGRSTDTQYF	TGTGCCAGCAGTTCACGGGGAAGGAGCACAGATACGCAGTATTTT
.	TRBV4-1	.	TRBJ2-7	CASSQKKGVDYEQYF	TGCGCCAGCAGCCAAAAGAAAGGGGTAGACTACGAGCAGTACTTC
few	TRBV23-1	.	TRBJ1-4	CASKRGAGLEEKLFF	TGCGCCAGCAAACGGGGGGCAGGGTTAGAGGAAAAACTGTTTTTT
.	TRBV7-2	TRBD2	TRBJ2-3	CASGSEAGRLNTQYF	TGTGCCAGCGGTTCGGAGGCCGGGAGGTTGAATACGCAGTATTTT
.	TRBV5-1	.	TRBJ1-6	CASSLDRPPNSPLHF	TGCGCCAGCAGCTTGGACAGGCCACCTAATTCACCCCTCCACTTT
.	TRBV19	TRBD1	TRBJ1-4	CASSIVGPGQGSTNEKLFF	TGTGCCAGTAGTATAGTGGGCCCGGGACAGGGATCTACTAATGAAAAACTGTTTTTT
.	TRBV2	TRBD2	TRBJ2-2	CASSGLAGVSGELFF	TGTGCCAGCAGTGGACTAGCGGGAGTATCCGGGGAGCTGTTTTTT
.	TRBV27	.	TRBJ1-1	CASRNSGIGLEAFF	TGTGCCAGCAGAAACTCGGGAATTGGCCTTGAAGCTTTCTTT
.	TRBV6-5	TRBD1	TRBJ1-4	CASSAGTANEKLFF	TGTGCCAGCAGCGCCGGGACAGCTAATGAAAAACTGTTTTTT
.	TRBV5-3	.	TRBJ2-4	CARSLVRPKDIQYF	TGTGCCAGAAGCTTGGTGCGGCCCAAGGACATTCAGTACTTC
.	TRBV27	.	TRBJ1-1	CASRGITGTGTEAFF	TGTGCCAGCAGGGGAATAACAGGGACGGGAACTGAAGCTTTCTTT
.	TRBV3-1/TRBV3-2	.	TRBJ2-1	CASSQDPTSYNEQFF	TGTGCCAGCAGCCAAGATCCTACTTCTTACAATGAGCAGTTCTTC
.	TRBV29-1	TRBD1	TRBJ2-3	CSVEGTTGGDTDTQYF	TGCAGCGTTGAAGGGACGACAGGGGGAGACACAGATACGCAGTATTTT
.	TRBV28	TRBD1	TRBJ1-5	CASSLQGSGNQPQHF	TGTGCCAGCAGCTTACAGGGGTCTGGCAATCAGCCCCAGCATTTT
.	TRBV5-6	.	TRBJ1-5	CASSWGRQPQHF	TGTGCCAGCAGCTGGGGCCGTCAGCCCCAGCATTTT
.	TRBV12-3/TRBV12-4	TRBD1	TRBJ2-1	CASSLDRANEQFF	TGTGCCAGCAGTTTGGACAGGGCCAATGAGCAGTTCTTC
.	TRBV28	TRBD1	TRBJ1-4	CASSLLPGTGDEKLFF	TGTGCCAGCAGTTTACTTCCCGGGACAGGGGATGAAAAACTGTTTTTT
.	TRBV5-1	TRBD1	TRBJ1-6	CASSLTNWDRNSPLHF	TGCGCCAGCAGCTTGACCAATTGGGACAGAAATTCACCCCTCCACTTT
once	TRBV5-1	.	TRBJ2-1	CASSNGGFEQFF	TGCGCCAGCAGCAATGGGGGGTTTGAGCAGTTCTTC
.	TRBV7-9	.	TRBJ1-2	CATQLANYGYTF	TGTGCCACACAACTAGCTAACTATGGCTACACCTTC
few	TRBV5-6	TRBD1	TRBJ2-1	CASSQIETGAYNEQFF	TGTGCCAGCAGCCAAATAGAGACAGGGGCCTACAATGAGCAGTTCTTC
.	TRBV11-2	TRBD1	TRBJ1-3	CASSSHRDRGQKSGNTIYF	TGTGCCAGCAGCTCCCATCGGGACAGGGGGCAGAAATCTGGAAACACCATATATTTT
.	TRBV10-2	TRBD2	TRBJ2-7	CASSEGTSVSYEQYF	TGCGCCAGCAGTGAGGGGACTAGCGTTTCCTACGAGCAGTACTTC
.	TRBV11-2	.	TRBJ2-7	CASSLEGPSQYF	TGTGCCAGCAGCTTAGAGGGGCCCTCGCAGTACTTC
.	TRBV6-2/TRBV6-3	.	TRBJ2-3	CASSYSSSDRSGTQYF	TGTGCCAGCAGTTACTCGAGTAGCGATAGATCGGGTACGCAGTATTTT
.	TRBV5-4	TRBD1	TRBJ1-2	CASSPGTAYSGYGYTF	TGTGCCAGCAGCCCAGGGACAGCCTACTCGGGCTATGGCTACACCTTC
.	TRBV27	.	TRBJ1-1	CASRTTVNTEAFF	TGTGCCAGCAGAACGACAGTGAACACTGAAGCTTTCTTT
.	TRBV9	TRBD1	TRBJ2-1	CASSTGQGAGNEQFF	TGTGCCAGCAGCACCGGACAGGGGGCGGGGAATGAGCAGTTCTTC
.	TRBV18	TRBD2	TRBJ2-3	CASSPISGSVNTQYF	TGTGCCAGCTCACCAATAAGCGGGAGTGTAAATACGCAGTATTTT
.	TRBV5-1	TRBD2	TRBJ2-5	CASIRGALAEQETQYF	TGCGCCAGCATCCGGGGGGCACTAGCGGAACAAGAGACCCAGTACTTC